The rows below give T cell receptor beta chains drawn from one sample of a study of glioma-infiltrating T cells. MiXCR was run by TCRdb on the multiplex PCR reads, yielding one entry per CDR3 protein. The sample lists 44,000 or so distinct CDR3 sequences; approximately 20% were seen once. The sample was glioma tissue, nonneoplastic brain tissue, or PBMCs (not recorded which). The receptors stem from a human donor with low-grade glioma or glioblastoma, undergoing nonglioma brain surgery, or in good health (not recorded which). The CDR3 runs from the conserved cysteine through the conserved F or W. Fields, in order: V gene, clone size, D gene, J gene, CDR3 DNA, CDR3 protein. A D gene is named only where the DNA matches it firmly. Size is omitted from some rows. Given values are once, few, many or a class for expanded clones.

v_call: TRBV28; clone_size: .; d_call: .; j_call: TRBJ1-2; cdr3_nt: TGTGCCACCATGCCTCCCTATGGCTACCCCTTC; cdr3_aa: CATMPPYGYPF
v_call: TRBV20-1; clone_size: many; d_call: TRBD2; j_call: TRBJ2-2; cdr3_nt: TGCAGTGCTAGAGATACTAGCGTGAACACCGGGGAGCTGTTTTTT; cdr3_aa: CSARDTSVNTGELFF
v_call: TRBV29-1; clone_size: .; d_call: .; j_call: TRBJ2-1; cdr3_nt: TGCAGCGTTGGGCAAGGGAATGAGCAGTTCTTC; cdr3_aa: CSVGQGNEQFF
v_call: TRBV29-1; clone_size: few; d_call: TRBD2; j_call: TRBJ2-7; cdr3_nt: TGCAGCGTTGAGGGGACTAGCGGGACCTACGAGCAGTACTTC; cdr3_aa: CSVEGTSGTYEQYF
v_call: TRBV7-8; clone_size: many; d_call: TRBD1; j_call: TRBJ1-5; cdr3_nt: TGTGCCAGCAGCTTAGCCGTCGGGACAGATAGCAATCAGCCCCAGCATTTT; cdr3_aa: CASSLAVGTDSNQPQHF
v_call: TRBV20-1; clone_size: many; d_call: .; j_call: TRBJ1-2; cdr3_nt: TGCAGTGCTAGAGGGGGGGGCTGGAACTATGGCTACACCTTC; cdr3_aa: CSARGGGWNYGYTF
v_call: TRBV20-1; clone_size: many; d_call: .; j_call: TRBJ1-1; cdr3_nt: TGCAGTGCTAGCCTAACAGCTCAAGCCCGAGCTTTCTTT; cdr3_aa: CSASLTAQARAFF
v_call: TRBV20-1; clone_size: many; d_call: .; j_call: TRBJ2-1; cdr3_nt: TGCAGTGCTCCCTCCCGGGAGCGGGATGAGCAGTTCTTC; cdr3_aa: CSAPSRERDEQFF
v_call: TRBV4-1; clone_size: many; d_call: TRBD1; j_call: TRBJ2-4; cdr3_nt: TGCGCCAGCAGCCAAGCGTGGACAGGGGGCTCTATGGGCAAAAACATTCAGTACTTC; cdr3_aa: CASSQAWTGGSMGKNIQYF
v_call: TRBV27; clone_size: medium-sized; d_call: .; j_call: TRBJ2-7; cdr3_nt: TGTGCCAGCAGTTTCTCAGGTGGGTCCTCCTACGAGCAGTACTTC; cdr3_aa: CASSFSGGSSYEQYF
v_call: TRBV4-2; clone_size: many; d_call: .; j_call: TRBJ2-3; cdr3_nt: TGTGCCAGCAGCCAAGACCGTAGTAGCACAGATACGCAGTATTTT; cdr3_aa: CASSQDRSSTDTQYF
v_call: TRBV7-2; clone_size: many; d_call: .; j_call: TRBJ1-1; cdr3_nt: TGTGCCAGCAGCGCAAGAGCCGGAACTGAAGCTTTCTTT; cdr3_aa: CASSARAGTEAFF
v_call: TRBV10-3; clone_size: .; d_call: .; j_call: TRBJ2-1; cdr3_nt: TGTGCCATCAGTTTGACAGTCCCCTACAATGAGCAGTTCTTC; cdr3_aa: CAISLTVPYNEQFF
v_call: TRBV12-3/TRBV12-4; clone_size: few; d_call: TRBD1; j_call: TRBJ1-2; cdr3_nt: TGTGCCAGCCGTCGTGGGACAGCTCTAAATGGCTACACCTTC; cdr3_aa: CASRRGTALNGYTF
v_call: TRBV27; clone_size: .; d_call: .; j_call: TRBJ2-1; cdr3_nt: TGTGCCAGCACTTGCCCGGGGTGCCCCTACGAGCAGTTCTTC; cdr3_aa: CASTCPGCPYEQFF
v_call: TRBV3-1; clone_size: many; d_call: TRBD1; j_call: TRBJ1-2; cdr3_nt: TGTGCCAGCAGCCTCCACACAGGGGGTCGCGGCTACACCTTC; cdr3_aa: CASSLHTGGRGYTF
v_call: TRBV27; clone_size: many; d_call: .; j_call: TRBJ2-5; cdr3_nt: TGTGCCAGCAGCCGTCACTGGTTTAAATACCAAGAGACCCAGTACTTC; cdr3_aa: CASSRHWFKYQETQYF
v_call: TRBV20-1; clone_size: many; d_call: TRBD2; j_call: TRBJ2-3; cdr3_nt: TGCAGTGCATGGCTAGCGGGAGGGGTGGGCACAGATACGCAGTATTTT; cdr3_aa: CSAWLAGGVGTDTQYF
v_call: TRBV28; clone_size: .; d_call: .; j_call: TRBJ2-5; cdr3_nt: TGTGCCAGCAGTCTGGCAGCCAGGGGGGAAGAGACCCAGTACTTC; cdr3_aa: CASSLAARGEETQYF
v_call: TRBV20-1; clone_size: many; d_call: TRBD2; j_call: TRBJ2-1; cdr3_nt: TGCAGTGCCGTCGATAGAGCGGGGGGGCTTGGAAATGAGCAGTTCTTC; cdr3_aa: CSAVDRAGGLGNEQFF
v_call: TRBV27; clone_size: many; d_call: .; j_call: TRBJ1-4; cdr3_nt: TGTGCCAGCAGAGATAAGGGGCGCATCCTATCACCGCGAAATGAAAAACTGTTTTTT; cdr3_aa: CASRDKGRILSPRNEKLFF
v_call: TRBV2; clone_size: many; d_call: TRBD1; j_call: TRBJ1-2; cdr3_nt: TGTGCCAGCAGTCGGACAGGGATGGGCGGCTACACCTTC; cdr3_aa: CASSRTGMGGYTF
v_call: TRBV20-1; clone_size: .; d_call: .; j_call: TRBJ1-3; cdr3_nt: TGCAGTGCCGTAGACAGGCTTTACTCTGGAAACACCGTATATTTT; cdr3_aa: CSAVDRLYSGNTVYF
v_call: TRBV7-8; clone_size: many; d_call: TRBD1; j_call: TRBJ1-4; cdr3_nt: TGTGCCAGCAGCCCCCGGACAGGCCTGAGGGAAAAACTGTTTTTT; cdr3_aa: CASSPRTGLREKLFF
v_call: TRBV14; clone_size: many; d_call: .; j_call: TRBJ2-5; cdr3_nt: TGTGCCAGCAGCCAATGGGACCCCGGGACCCAGTACTTC; cdr3_aa: CASSQWDPGTQYF
v_call: TRBV2; clone_size: many; d_call: .; j_call: TRBJ1-1; cdr3_nt: TGTGCCAGCCAAGTCGGGGGGCGCTCTGAAGCTTTCTTT; cdr3_aa: CASQVGGRSEAFF
v_call: TRBV3-1; clone_size: many; d_call: .; j_call: TRBJ1-1; cdr3_nt: TGTGCCAGCAGCCAAGAAGCCGTGGGAGCTTTCTTT; cdr3_aa: CASSQEAVGAFF
v_call: TRBV14; clone_size: many; d_call: .; j_call: TRBJ2-5; cdr3_nt: TGTGCCAGCAGCCAAGATAAAGGACGTGAAGAGACCCAGTACTTC; cdr3_aa: CASSQDKGREETQYF
v_call: TRBV2; clone_size: few; d_call: TRBD1; j_call: TRBJ2-7; cdr3_nt: TGTGCCAGCAGGGATCAACGGACAGGTTCCTACGAGCAGTACTTC; cdr3_aa: CASRDQRTGSYEQYF
v_call: TRBV28; clone_size: many; d_call: .; j_call: TRBJ1-1; cdr3_nt: TGTGCCAGCAGTTTGATGGGGAGCACTGAAGCTTTCTTT; cdr3_aa: CASSLMGSTEAFF
v_call: TRBV7-9; clone_size: many; d_call: TRBD2; j_call: TRBJ2-3; cdr3_nt: TGTGCCAGCAGCCTCCGACTAGCGGGCCCCGCCGATACGCAGTATTTT; cdr3_aa: CASSLRLAGPADTQYF
v_call: TRBV20-1; clone_size: many; d_call: TRBD1; j_call: TRBJ1-4; cdr3_nt: TGCAGTGCTAGACCGGGACAGGGGGATGAAAAACTGTTTTTT; cdr3_aa: CSARPGQGDEKLFF
v_call: TRBV7-9; clone_size: .; d_call: .; j_call: TRBJ2-5; cdr3_nt: TGTGCCAGCAGCTTATTCATGTATCTGTACCAAGAGACCCAGTACTTC; cdr3_aa: CASSLFMYLYQETQYF
v_call: TRBV2; clone_size: many; d_call: .; j_call: TRBJ2-3; cdr3_nt: TGTGCCAGCCGGTCTCCGCCGGCAGATACGCAGTATTTT; cdr3_aa: CASRSPPADTQYF
v_call: TRBV19; clone_size: many; d_call: TRBD1; j_call: TRBJ1-2; cdr3_nt: TGTGCCAGTAGTAGGACAGGTTTCTATGGCTACACCTTC; cdr3_aa: CASSRTGFYGYTF